This T cell receptor (beta chain) comes out of a study of neoadjuvant anti-PD-1 for oral cavity cancer. Across the study: Before surgery, most patients got three to four biweekly 3 mg/kg nivolumab doses. Patients without progression got a fourth dose around day 43. General study results and limits: With a few patients per group, TCR findings need larger cohorts.

A note on this clone: The antigen is not known.

Assay used: immunoSEQ multiplex PCR; TCRdb lists only in-frame clones, some missing. The table lists 16,000 or so clones, under 75% of them singletons. The receptor was derived from a person between 35 and 79 years old with oral cavity squamous cell carcinoma. The input for sequencing was PBMCs, taken before nivolumab (anti-PD-1) treatment.

CDR3 DNA: TGTGCCAGCGGGGCCGATGAGCAGTTCTTC. This gives the protein CASGADEQFF. The chain uses TRBV25-1 and TRBJ2-1, with TRBD1 as a possible D gene (5 bases). Looked up from germline, CDR1 is MGHDK and CDR2 is SYGVNS. This CDR3 comprises 10 residues. Trimming removed 8 bases from V and 8 bases from J, with 7 bases in between.